Below are 30 T cell receptor beta chains sequenced from a single sample in a study of metastatic and nonmetastatic thyroid tumors. TCRdb re-processed the PCR reads through MiXCR. The sample yields roughly 36,000 clones, 25% to 30% seen once. Until they underwent thyroid surgery, no patient had received any treatment. Sample: blood. These receptors were taken from a female donor with papillary thyroid cancer or a benign thyroid nodule (not recorded which). Some clones in this sample may be carry-over from other donors' samples.

This chain uses TRBV5-1 with TRBJ1-1; D remains ambiguous. This CDR3 contains 14 residues. V dropped 1 base and J dropped 5 bases, with 12 bases sitting between them. CDR1 is SGHRS, CDR2 YFSETQ, per germline. CDR3 sequence: CASSLSGWGTEAFF. CDR3 DNA: TGCGCCAGCAGCTTGTCCGGGTGGGGAACTGAAGCTTTCTTT.

This clone was seen a single time. The V call is TRBV30, the J call TRBJ1-5, with D perhaps matching TRBD1 (5 bases). The germline V and J ends were trimmed by 1 base and 4 bases, with 8 bases remaining between them. CDR1 is GTSNPN and CDR2 is SVGIG in the germline V gene (reference sequence). The CDR3 length is 13 residues. Here the CDR3 DNA reads TGTGCCTGGAGTGGCAGGGCGAATCAGCCCCAGCATTTT. It translates to CAWSGRANQPQHF.

This clone was found a few times. This chain links TRBV27 with TRBJ1-6; D uncertain. This CDR3 region has 14 residues. The germline gives CDR1 MNHEY, CDR2 SMNVEV (reference sequence). V shed 4 bases and J shed 10 bases, with 14 bases lying between them. CDR3 loop: CASSSPEMWSPLHF. In DNA form, the CDR3 reads TGTGCCAGCAGTTCACCTGAGATGTGGTCACCCCTCCACTTT.

Worth noting for this clone: Compared with germline, one end of the junction differs, possibly owing to a read error. This chain links TRBV2 with TRBJ2-2, with D possibly matching TRBD1 (6 bases). Germline V CDR1 and CDR2: SNHLY, FYNNEI. This CDR3 comprises 14 residues. The CDR3 DNA reads TGTGCCTGCAGTGGGACATGGGGCACCGGGGAGCTGTTTTTT. Translating gives CACSGTWGTGELFF.

This clone was seen at least ten times. The rearrangement links TRBV2 to TRBJ1-2; D might be TRBD1 (6 bases). The germline V gene has CDR1 SNHLY and CDR2 FYNNEI. The CDR3 runs to 13 residues. Trimming pared 10 bases from V and 5 bases from J, leaving 17 bases between. As DNA, the CDR3 is TGTGCCACAATCCCCGACAGGTTATATGGCTACACCTTC. Residues: CATIPDRLYGYTF.

As concerns this clone: An end of the junction does not agree with germline; a read error may underlie this. The CDR3 coding sequence is TGCAGTGCTATAATACAGAACACCGGGGATCTGTTTTTT. Its protein is CSAIIQNTGDLFF. The rearrangement links TRBV20-1 to TRBJ2-2; maybe TRBD2 (5 bases). CDR3 length: 13 residues. Germline V CDR1 and CDR2: DFQATT, SNEGSKA (reference sequence).

The chain combines TRBV7-3 with TRBJ2-1, with 12 bases aligning to TRBD2. The CDR3 has 14 residues. From germline, CDR1 is SGHTA and CDR2 FQGTGA. Trimming removed 5 bases from V and 7 bases from J; junction bases left unmatched: 3. CDR3 DNA sequence: TGTGCCAGCAGCCGGCTAGCGGGGGGGAATGAGCAGTTCTTC. As protein: CASSRLAGGNEQFF.

Many counts were recorded for this clone. The chain recombines TRBV2 with TRBJ2-6, with D unclear. The V end was cut by 4 bases, the J end by 1 base, with 5 bases between. The length of the CDR3 is 14 residues. Germline V gene data show CDR1 as SNHLY and CDR2 as FYNNEI. The CDR3 nucleotides are TGTGCCAGCAGTGCAAAGTCTGGGGCCAACGTCCTGACTTTC. It encodes CASSAKSGANVLTF.

This chain joins TRBV20-1 and TRBJ1-3; D not resolved. Germline CDR1 is DFQATT and CDR2 is SNEGSKA (reference sequence). Trimming shortened V by 5 bases and J by 0 bases, and 5 bases separated the two germline ends. CDR3 length: 12 amino acids. The CDR3 sequence is CSARPSGNTIYF. CDR3 bases: TGCAGTGCTCGTCCCTCTGGAAACACCATATATTTT.

Many counts were recorded for this clone. This chain uses TRBV7-2 with TRBJ2-4; D is undetermined. This CDR3 spans 14 amino acids. Looked up from germline, CDR1 is SGHTA and CDR2 is FQGNSA. V was cut by 1 base and J by 0 bases, with 4 bases left in between. CDR3 protein: CASSLGGAKNIQYF. The CDR3 DNA is TGTGCCAGCAGCTTAGGGGGAGCCAAAAACATTCAGTACTTC.

This clone was recorded at least ten times. This chain connects TRBV30 to TRBJ1-5; the match to TRBD1 covers 10 bases. Germline CDR1 is GTSNPN and CDR2 is SVGIG (reference sequence). J lost 7 bases, V lost 3 bases, and 6 bases had no gene match. This CDR3 is built from 14 residues. This chain's CDR3 is CAWSGQGVAQPQHF. DNA for the CDR3: TGTGCCTGGAGCGGACAGGGGGTCGCGCAGCCCCAGCATTTT.

This clone appeared many times. The chain links TRBV3-1 to TRBJ2-5, with 16 bases identical to TRBD2. Looked up from germline, CDR1 is LGHDT and CDR2 is YNNKEL (reference sequence). This CDR3 spans 18 amino acids. V lost 4 bases to trimming and J lost 2 bases; unmatched junction nucleotides: 7. CDR3 in DNA: TGTGCCAGCAGCCCGGGACTAGCGGGGGGGGCCCGACAAGAGACCCAGTACTTC. As protein: CASSPGLAGGARQETQYF.

The chain combines TRBV28 with TRBJ1-3; no firm D call. The germline V and J ends were trimmed by 7 bases and 4 bases, with 14 bases remaining between them. This CDR3 comprises 14 residues. In germline, CDR1 is MDHEN, CDR2 SYDVKM. For the CDR3, the DNA is TGTGCCAGCATGCCAACCGGGTCCGGAAACACCATATATTTT. This gives the protein CASMPTGSGNTIYF.

The CDR3 reads CASSRQGGIGYTF. The CDR3 coding sequence is TGCGCCAGCAGCCGGCAGGGGGGCATTGGCTACACCTTC. The V call is TRBV5-1, the J call TRBJ1-2, with 7 bases fitting TRBD1. V shed 4 bases, J shed 7 bases, and the junction held 7 bases outside the gene matches. The CDR3 has 13 residues. The germline CDR1 and CDR2 sequences are SGHRS and YFSETQ.

This clone occurred a few times. Because it lacks the conserved phenylalanine or tryptophan at the end, this CDR3 is likely a read error. The V call is TRBV6-1, the J call TRBJ2-1; TRBD2 matches at 12 bases. The CDR3 runs 15 residues. Germline loops: CDR1 MNHNS, CDR2 SASEGT. J gave up 13 bases and V 5 bases, and 12 bases lay outside the gene matches. Here the CDR3 DNA reads TGTGCCAGCAGTCCGACTAGCGGGGGCTACAATAAACAGTTCTTA. Translating gives CASSPTSGGYNKQFL.

This clone occurred many times. The V gene is TRBV7-2, the J gene TRBJ1-1; possible D gene TRBD1, 6 bases. In germline, CDR1 is SGHTA, CDR2 FQGNSA. This CDR3 region has 14 residues. Trimming shortened V by 6 bases and J by 5 bases, and 16 bases separated the two germline ends. The CDR3 is CASRTQGRSTEAFF. The CDR3 nucleotides are TGTGCCAGCAGGACACAGGGTAGGAGTACTGAAGCTTTCTTT.

This clone was counted many times. The V and J genes are TRBV19 and TRBJ1-5, with 10 bases identical to TRBD1. The germline V gene encodes CDR1 LNHDA and CDR2 SQIVND (reference sequence). The CDR3 extends over 15 amino acids. The V segment lost 6 bases and the J segment 4 bases; nucleotides outside the gene matches: 6. The CDR3 spells CASRGTGATNQPQHF. Written as DNA, the CDR3 is TGTGCCAGTAGGGGGACAGGGGCTACGAATCAGCCCCAGCATTTT.

CDR3 coding DNA: TGTGCCAGCAGCTTACAAGAGGTTTTAAACGAGCAGTACTTC. As protein: CASSLQEVLNEQYF. V is TRBV7-2 and J is TRBJ2-7; the D is unclear. This CDR3 spans 14 amino acids. Between the trimmed V and J ends, which lost 2 bases and 5 bases, there was a span of 13 bases. CDR1 and CDR2 from the germline V gene are SGHTA and FQGNSA.

This clone showed up just once. The CDR3 loop is CASSRGRDQPQHF. The CDR3 nucleotides are TGTGCCAGCTCCCGGGGGCGCGATCAGCCCCAGCATTTT. V gene TRBV18 combines with J gene TRBJ1-5, with D maybe TRBD1 (6 bases). Trimming pared 6 bases from V and 5 bases from J, leaving 11 bases between. The length of the CDR3 is 13 residues. The germline CDR1 and CDR2 sequences are KGHSH and LQKENI.

V and J are TRBV7-3 and TRBJ2-3; D might be TRBD2 (7 bases). V was shortened by 1 base and J by 3 bases, with 11 bases between the two germline ends. The CDR3 runs to 15 residues. Germline CDR1 and CDR2: SGHTA and FQGTGA. CDR3 loop: CASSLRGGETDTQYF. The CDR3 nucleotides read TGTGCCAGCAGCTTAAGAGGGGGGGAAACAGATACGCAGTATTTT.

This clone occurred a few times. The V and J genes are TRBV6-2 or TRBV6-3 and TRBJ1-1, with 7 bases that match TRBD1. The CDR3 is 11 residues long. Germline V gene sequence: CDR1 MNHEY, CDR2 SVGEGT. Trimming cost V 6 bases and J 11 bases; bases outside gene matches: 6. Here the CDR3 DNA reads TGTGCCAGCAGCTACAGGGGCTGGGCTTTCTTT. Translation: CASSYRGWAFF.

The rearrangement links TRBV30 to TRBJ1-2; 9 positions agree with TRBD1. The CDR3 covers 12 residues. The V and J ends lost 8 bases and 2 bases, in that order; junction bases with no gene match: 3. CDR1 GTSNPN and CDR2 SVGIG come from the germline V gene (reference sequence). Here the CDR3 DNA reads TGTGCCGGAGGACAGGGGAACTATGGCTACACCTTC. It encodes CAGGQGNYGYTF.

The chain has TRBV20-1 and TRBJ2-1; TRBD2 aligns across 9 bases. Germline CDR1 reads DFQATT; CDR2 reads SNEGSKA (reference sequence). This CDR3 has 14 residues. Trimming cost V 3 bases and J 3 bases; bases outside gene matches: 3. The CDR3 DNA follows: TGCAGTGCTAGGTTAGCGGGGGTCTACAATGAGCAGTTCTTC. Protein sequence: CSARLAGVYNEQFF.

This clone was observed at least ten times. J is TRBJ2-1 and V is TRBV3-1, with TRBD2 matching 10 bases. V lost 4 bases to trimming and J lost 7 bases; unmatched junction nucleotides: 7. Germline CDR1 is LGHDT and CDR2 is YNNKEL (reference sequence). The CDR3 has 15 amino acids. The CDR3 sequence: CASSLASGSTNEQFF. The CDR3 coding sequence is TGTGCCAGCAGCCTTGCTAGCGGGAGCACGAATGAGCAGTTCTTC.

This clone showed up just a few times. One end of the junction is discordant with germline, which a read error may explain. V is TRBV28 and J is TRBJ2-4; possibly TRBD2 for D (5 bases). The CDR3 covers 12 residues. Germline CDR1 MDHEN, CDR2 SYDVKM. As DNA, the CDR3 is TGTGCCAGCATCGGACTCCTAAGCATTCATTACTTC. Translated: CASIGLLSIHYF.

This chain links TRBV28 with TRBJ2-1; D is possibly TRBD2 (6 bases). The germline V gene encodes CDR1 MDHEN and CDR2 SYDVKM. The CDR3 is 12 residues long. Between the trimmed V and J ends, which lost 3 bases and 11 bases, there was a span of 11 bases. Here the CDR3 reads CASSFGGNKQFF. As DNA, the CDR3 is TGTGCCAGCAGTTTTGGAGGGAATAAGCAGTTCTTC.

At least ten counts were recorded for this clone. An end of the junction differs from the germline gene, which may be a read error. The V and J genes are TRBV10-3 and TRBJ2-7; D is unresolved. The germline V gene encodes CDR1 ENHRY and CDR2 SYGVKD. The length of the CDR3 is 13 residues. The CDR3 sequence: CAISESAGNEQHF. The CDR3 coding sequence is TGTGCCATCAGTGAGTCGGCAGGTAACGAGCAGCACTTC.

This clone has more than one count but fewer than ten. The chain links TRBV6-1 to TRBJ1-2, with D possibly being TRBD1 (5 bases). The germline V gene encodes CDR1 MNHNS and CDR2 SASEGT. V shed 3 bases and J shed 3 bases, with 17 bases lying between them. The CDR3 is 16 residues long. The CDR3 region has the DNA TGTGCCAGCAGTGACCCGGGGAGGGGCAGACACTATGGCTACACCTTC. This translates into CASSDPGRGRHYGYTF.

This clone was observed at least ten times. The chain is built from TRBV3-1 and TRBJ1-5; D unclear. V dropped 0 bases and J dropped 2 bases, with 11 bases sitting between them. The CDR3 runs to 16 residues. Germline V gene data show CDR1 as LGHDT and CDR2 as YNNKEL (reference sequence). The CDR3 DNA reads as TGTGCCAGCAGCCAAGATTATATGTTTGGCAATCAGCCCCAGCATTTT. The encoded protein is CASSQDYMFGNQPQHF.

In regard to this clone: A single base separates this from a much larger clone, so it may be a read error. The chain employs TRBV9 and TRBJ2-3; TRBD1 is a possible D gene (6 bases). The better agreement between TRBJ1-5 and the DNA end casts doubt on the J call. From germline, CDR1 is SGDLS and CDR2 YYNGEE. This CDR3 is 14 amino acids long. CDR3 DNA sequence: TGTGCCAGCAGCGGGGGGGCGACCACAGATACGCAGCATTTT. Amino acid sequence: CASSGGATTDTQHF.